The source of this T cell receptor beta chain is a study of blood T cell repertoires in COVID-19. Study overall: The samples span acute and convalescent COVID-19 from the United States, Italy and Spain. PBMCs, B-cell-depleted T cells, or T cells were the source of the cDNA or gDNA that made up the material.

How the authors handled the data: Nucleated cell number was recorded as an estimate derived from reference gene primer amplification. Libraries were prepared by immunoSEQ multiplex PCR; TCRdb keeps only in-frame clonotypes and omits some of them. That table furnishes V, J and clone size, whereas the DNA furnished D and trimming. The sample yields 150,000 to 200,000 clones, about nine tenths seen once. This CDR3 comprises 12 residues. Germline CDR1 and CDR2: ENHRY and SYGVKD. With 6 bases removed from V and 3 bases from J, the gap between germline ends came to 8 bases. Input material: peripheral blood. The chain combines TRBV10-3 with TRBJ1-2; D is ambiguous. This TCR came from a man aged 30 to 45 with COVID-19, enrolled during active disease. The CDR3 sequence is CAIRASDYGYTF. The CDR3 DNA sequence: TGTGCCATCAGAGCCAGCGACTATGGCTACACCTTC.